These T cell receptor beta chains were read from a single sample in a study of vaccination effects on CD4 cells after COVID-19. The antigens for these receptors are not known. Assay: immunoSEQ multiplex PCR; the TCRdb copy retains only in-frame clones and omits some. Found here are some 77,000 clones, approximately 70% of them singletons; the top ten hold less than 5%. Sequencing was performed on CD4+ T cells from PBMCs cultured with HCoV-OC43 spike peptides, taken before COVID-19 vaccination. These TCRs come from a human donor who received a COVID-19 vaccine. CDR3s include the opening cysteine and the closing phenylalanine or tryptophan. Fields, in order: V gene, J gene, D gene, clone size, CDR3 DNA, CDR3 protein. The D gene is left open where the match is weak. The size field is filled for only some rows; it gives once, few, many or a size class.

V gene: TRBV3-1/TRBV3-2; J gene: TRBJ2-3; D gene: TRBD2; clone size: -; CDR3 DNA: TGTGCCAGCAGCCAAGAGGGGACTAGCGGGGGGGCGGGAGATACGCAGTATTTT; CDR3 protein: CASSQEGTSGGAGDTQYF
V gene: TRBV27; J gene: TRBJ1-1; D gene: -; clone size: few; CDR3 DNA: TGTGCCAGCAGTTCACGACAGAACACTGAAGCTTTCTTT; CDR3 protein: CASSSRQNTEAFF
V gene: TRBV11-2; J gene: TRBJ1-1; D gene: -; clone size: -; CDR3 DNA: TGTGCCAGCAGCTTAGTCTCAGGGAGGGGTGAAGCTTTCTTT; CDR3 protein: CASSLVSGRGEAFF
V gene: TRBV5-1; J gene: TRBJ2-6; D gene: -; clone size: -; CDR3 DNA: TGCGCCAGCAGCTCAGGGACCGCCGCTTCTGGGGCCAACGTCCTGACTTTC; CDR3 protein: CASSSGTAASGANVLTF
V gene: TRBV6-5; J gene: TRBJ2-5; D gene: -; clone size: once; CDR3 DNA: TGTGCCAGCAGTTACTTGAGGGCCGAGACCCAGTACTTC; CDR3 protein: CASSYLRAETQYF
V gene: TRBV5-1; J gene: TRBJ2-5; D gene: -; clone size: -; CDR3 DNA: TGCGCCAGCAGCTTGGGCGGGCTTCAAGGGGGAGAGACCCAGTACTTC; CDR3 protein: CASSLGGLQGGETQYF
V gene: TRBV5-1; J gene: TRBJ2-3; D gene: TRBD2; clone size: once; CDR3 DNA: TGCGCCAGCAGCCGGGGGGGGGCACGCACAGATACGCAGTATTTT; CDR3 protein: CASSRGGARTDTQYF
V gene: TRBV5-6; J gene: TRBJ2-5; D gene: TRBD2; clone size: -; CDR3 DNA: TGTGCCAGCAACATTATAGGCGGGGAGGGGCGGAAAGAGACCCAGTACTTC; CDR3 protein: CASNIIGGEGRKETQYF
V gene: TRBV6-5; J gene: TRBJ2-3; D gene: -; clone size: -; CDR3 DNA: TGTGCCAGCAGGGTCACAGCGAGCACAGATACGCAGTATTTT; CDR3 protein: CASRVTASTDTQYF
V gene: TRBV5-1; J gene: TRBJ2-5; D gene: -; clone size: -; CDR3 DNA: TGCGCCAGCAGTGTCAGCCAAGAGACCCAGTACTTC; CDR3 protein: CASSVSQETQYF
V gene: TRBV10-3; J gene: TRBJ2-5; D gene: TRBD1; clone size: -; CDR3 DNA: TGTGCCATCAGCCGAACCGGGACAGGGGACAAAGAGACCCAGTACTTC; CDR3 protein: CAISRTGTGDKETQYF
V gene: TRBV7-8; J gene: TRBJ2-1; D gene: TRBD1; clone size: -; CDR3 DNA: TGTGCCAGCAGCCCAAACCGGGACAGGACCTACAATGAGCAGTTCTTC; CDR3 protein: CASSPNRDRTYNEQFF
V gene: TRBV18; J gene: TRBJ2-2; D gene: -; clone size: -; CDR3 DNA: TGTGCCAGCTCTCCACTGACAGGGAGGACCGGGGAGCTGTTTTTT; CDR3 protein: CASSPLTGRTGELFF
V gene: TRBV4-2; J gene: TRBJ1-1; D gene: -; clone size: -; CDR3 DNA: TGTGCCAGCAGCCAAGATCTCGGAGCCCCGAACACTGAAGCTTTCTTT; CDR3 protein: CASSQDLGAPNTEAFF
V gene: TRBV5-1; J gene: TRBJ2-5; D gene: -; clone size: -; CDR3 DNA: TGCGCCAGCAGAGGGGAATCTGGGGAGACCCAGTACTTC; CDR3 protein: CASRGESGETQYF
V gene: TRBV6-5; J gene: TRBJ2-5; D gene: -; clone size: -; CDR3 DNA: TGTGCCAGCCGTCCTCAGGGGACTACGCAAGAGACCCAGTACTTC; CDR3 protein: CASRPQGTTQETQYF